The clone carrying this T cell receptor beta chain was seen only a few times. Its matching antigen is unknown. These data come from a study of T cells in Graves' hyperthyroidism and ophthalmopathy. There were TCR beta CDR3 regions amplified from RNA transcripts. A set of HTBI primers served as the primers for a first-round RT-PCR of the TCR CDR3. TCRdb redid the calling of the multiplex PCR reads with MiXCR, one entry per CDR3 protein. The table has 360,000 or so distinct CDR3 sequences, roughly 15% seen once. The diagnoses drew upon clinical symptoms, serum thyroxine and TRAb, thyroid ultrasound and orbital computed tomography. Regarding the study as a whole: Classification by a 13 V-J model distinguished ophthalmopathy from stable hyperthyroidism. The model anticipated ophthalmopathy a median about six months pre-onset.

Deletions cut 0 bases from V and 2 bases from J, with 17 bases between. The CDR3 spans 18 residues. Germline assignment: CDR1 MNHNS and CDR2 SASEGT. V is TRBV6-1 and J is TRBJ2-1; unclear D gene. Input material: blood. The sequence came from a woman aged 60-75 years with Graves' ophthalmopathy. The CDR3 region is CASSEALRYSRAYNEQFF. The CDR3 nucleotides read TGTGCCAGCAGTGAAGCGCTTCGGTACTCCCGAGCCTACAATGAGCAGTTCTTC.